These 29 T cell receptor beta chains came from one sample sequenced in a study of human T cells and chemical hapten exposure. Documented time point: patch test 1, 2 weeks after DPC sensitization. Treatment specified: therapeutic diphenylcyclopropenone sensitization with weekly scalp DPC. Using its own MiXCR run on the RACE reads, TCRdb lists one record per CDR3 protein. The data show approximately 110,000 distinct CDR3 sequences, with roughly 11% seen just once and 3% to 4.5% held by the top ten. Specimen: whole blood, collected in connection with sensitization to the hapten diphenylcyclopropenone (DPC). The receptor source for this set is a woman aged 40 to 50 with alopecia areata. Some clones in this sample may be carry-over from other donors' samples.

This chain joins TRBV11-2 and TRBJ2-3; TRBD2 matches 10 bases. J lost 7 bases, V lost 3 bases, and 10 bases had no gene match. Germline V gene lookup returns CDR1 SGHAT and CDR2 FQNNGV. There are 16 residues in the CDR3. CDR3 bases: TGTGCCAGCAGCTTCCCCCCCAGCGGGGGGGCCAATACGCAGTATTTT. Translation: CASSFPPSGGANTQYF.

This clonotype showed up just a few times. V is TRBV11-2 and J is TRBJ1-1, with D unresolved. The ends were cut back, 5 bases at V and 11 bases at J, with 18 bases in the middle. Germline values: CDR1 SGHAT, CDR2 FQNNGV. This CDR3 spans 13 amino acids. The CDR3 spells CASSPPSFLGAFF. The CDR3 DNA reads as TGTGCCAGCAGCCCGCCGTCCTTTCTGGGGGCTTTCTTT.

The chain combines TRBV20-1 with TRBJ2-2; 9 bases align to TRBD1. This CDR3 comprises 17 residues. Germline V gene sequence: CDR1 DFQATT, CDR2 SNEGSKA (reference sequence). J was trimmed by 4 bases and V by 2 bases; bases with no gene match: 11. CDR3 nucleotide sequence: TGCAGTGCTAGACCCCCGGGGACAGGGTGGGTCACCGGGGAGCTGTTTTTT. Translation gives CSARPPGTGWVTGELFF.

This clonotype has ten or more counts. As DNA, the CDR3 is TGCAGTGCTCACCCCGGCAGGGCGAAGGCTGAAGCTTTCTTT. The encoded protein is CSAHPGRAKAEAFF. This sequence joins TRBV20-1 and TRBJ1-1; D possibly corresponds to TRBD1 (5 bases). The CDR3 spans 14 residues. V lost 5 bases and J lost 6, with 19 bases in between. The germline gives CDR1 DFQATT, CDR2 SNEGSKA (reference sequence).

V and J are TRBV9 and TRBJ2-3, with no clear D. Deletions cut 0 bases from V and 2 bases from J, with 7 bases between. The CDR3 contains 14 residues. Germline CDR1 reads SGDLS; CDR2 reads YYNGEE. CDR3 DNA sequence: TGTGCCAGCAGCGTAGCGGGTTACACAGATACGCAGTATTTT. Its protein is CASSVAGYTDTQYF.

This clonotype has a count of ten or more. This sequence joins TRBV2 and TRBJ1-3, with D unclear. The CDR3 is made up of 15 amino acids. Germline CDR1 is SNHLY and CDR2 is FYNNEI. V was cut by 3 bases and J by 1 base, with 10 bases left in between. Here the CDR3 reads CASSEGRNSGNTIYF. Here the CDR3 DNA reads TGTGCCAGCAGTGAGGGCAGGAATTCTGGAAACACCATATATTTT. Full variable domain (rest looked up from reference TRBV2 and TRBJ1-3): EPEVTQTPSHQVTQMGQEVILRCVPISNHLYFYWYRQILGQKVEFLVSFYNNEISEKSEIFDDQFSVERPDGSNFTLKIRSTKLEDSAMYFCASSEGRNSGNTIYFGEGSWLTVV.

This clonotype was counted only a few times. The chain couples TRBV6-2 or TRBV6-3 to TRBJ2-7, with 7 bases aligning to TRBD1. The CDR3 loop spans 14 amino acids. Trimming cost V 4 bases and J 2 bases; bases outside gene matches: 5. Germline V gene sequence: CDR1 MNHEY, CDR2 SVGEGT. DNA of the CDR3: TGTGCCAGCAGTTTCGGGACAGAGGCCTACGAGCAGTACTTC. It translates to CASSFGTEAYEQYF.

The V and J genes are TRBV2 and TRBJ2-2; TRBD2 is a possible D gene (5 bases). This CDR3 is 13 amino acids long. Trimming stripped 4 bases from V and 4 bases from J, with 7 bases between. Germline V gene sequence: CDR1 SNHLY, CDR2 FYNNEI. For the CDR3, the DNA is TGTGCCAGCAGTGTCGGAGGCACCGGGGAGCTGTTTTTT. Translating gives CASSVGGTGELFF.

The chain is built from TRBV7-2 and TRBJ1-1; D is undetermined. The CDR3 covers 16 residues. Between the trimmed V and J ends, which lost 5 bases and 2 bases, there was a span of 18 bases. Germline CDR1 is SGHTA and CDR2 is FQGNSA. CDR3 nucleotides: TGTGCCAGCAGCCAGAGATTACCTGGGTCAAACACTGAAGCTTTCTTT. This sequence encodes CASSQRLPGSNTEAFF. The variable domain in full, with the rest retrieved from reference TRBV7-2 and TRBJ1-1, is GAGVSQSPSNKVTEKGKDVELRCDPISGHTALYWYRQSLGQGLEFLIYFQGNSAPDKSGLPSDRFSAERTGGSVSTLTIQRTQQEDSAVYLCASSQRLPGSNTEAFFGQGTRLTVV.

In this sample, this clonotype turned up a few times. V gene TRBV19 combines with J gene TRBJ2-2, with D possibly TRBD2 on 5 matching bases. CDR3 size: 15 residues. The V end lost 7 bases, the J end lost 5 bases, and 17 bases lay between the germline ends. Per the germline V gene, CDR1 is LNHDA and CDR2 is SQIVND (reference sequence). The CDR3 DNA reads TGTGCCAGTACCGTCTTAAGACCGGGGACCGGGGAGCTGTTTTTT. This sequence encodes CASTVLRPGTGELFF. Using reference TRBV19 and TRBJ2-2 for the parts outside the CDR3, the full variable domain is DGGITQSPKYLFRKEGQNVTLSCEQNLNHDAMYWYRQDPGQGLRLIYYSQIVNDFQKGDIAEGYSVSREKKESFPLTVTSAQKNPTAFYLCASTVLRPGTGELFFGEGSRLTVL.

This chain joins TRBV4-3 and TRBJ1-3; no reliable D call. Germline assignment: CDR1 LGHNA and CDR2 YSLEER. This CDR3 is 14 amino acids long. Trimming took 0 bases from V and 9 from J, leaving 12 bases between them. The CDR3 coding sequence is TGCGCCAGCAGCCAAGAACTGGCCGGTCCCACCATATATTTT. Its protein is CASSQELAGPTIYF.

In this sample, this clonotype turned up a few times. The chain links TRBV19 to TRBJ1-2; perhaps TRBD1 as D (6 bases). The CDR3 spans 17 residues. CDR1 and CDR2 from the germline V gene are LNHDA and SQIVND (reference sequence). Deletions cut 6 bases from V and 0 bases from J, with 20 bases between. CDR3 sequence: CASSYIPGTLSNYGYTF. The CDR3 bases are TGTGCCAGTAGCTATATCCCCGGGACACTTTCTAACTATGGCTACACCTTC.

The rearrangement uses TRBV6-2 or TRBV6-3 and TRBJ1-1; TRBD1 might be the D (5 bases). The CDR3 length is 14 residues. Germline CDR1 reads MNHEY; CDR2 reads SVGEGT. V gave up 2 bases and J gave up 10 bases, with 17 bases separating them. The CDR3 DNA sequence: TGTGCCAGCAGTTACATTTACAGCAGGGTGTCAGCTTTCTTT. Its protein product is CASSYIYSRVSAFF.

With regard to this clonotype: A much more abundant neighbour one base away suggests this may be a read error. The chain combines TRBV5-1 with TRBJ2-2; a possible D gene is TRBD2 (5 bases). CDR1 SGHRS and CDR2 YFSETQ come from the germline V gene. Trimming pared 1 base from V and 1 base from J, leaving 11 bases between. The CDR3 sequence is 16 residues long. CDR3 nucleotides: TGCGCCAGCAGCTTGTCCCTAGCAATGAACACCGGGGAGCTGTTTTTT. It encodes CASSLSLAMNTGELFF.

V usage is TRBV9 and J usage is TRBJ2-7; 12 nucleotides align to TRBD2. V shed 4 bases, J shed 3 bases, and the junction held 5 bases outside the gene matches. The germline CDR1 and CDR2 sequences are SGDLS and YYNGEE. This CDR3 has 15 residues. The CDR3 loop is CASSSGLAGIYEQYF. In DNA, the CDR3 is TGTGCCAGCAGCTCAGGACTAGCGGGAATCTACGAGCAGTACTTC.

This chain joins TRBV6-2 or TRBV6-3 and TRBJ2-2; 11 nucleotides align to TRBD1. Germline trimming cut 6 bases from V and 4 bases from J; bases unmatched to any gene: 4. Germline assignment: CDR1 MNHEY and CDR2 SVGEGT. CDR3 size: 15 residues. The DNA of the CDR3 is TGTGCCAGCAGCCGCGGGACAGGGGGCACCGGGGAGCTGTTTTTT. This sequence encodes CASSRGTGGTGELFF.

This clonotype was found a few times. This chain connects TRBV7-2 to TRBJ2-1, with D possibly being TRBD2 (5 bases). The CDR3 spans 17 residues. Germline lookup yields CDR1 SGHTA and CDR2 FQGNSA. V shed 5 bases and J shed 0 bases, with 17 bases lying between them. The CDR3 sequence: CASSPRGAMSSYNEQFF. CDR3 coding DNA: TGTGCCAGCAGCCCCCGGGGAGCTATGAGCTCCTACAATGAGCAGTTCTTC.

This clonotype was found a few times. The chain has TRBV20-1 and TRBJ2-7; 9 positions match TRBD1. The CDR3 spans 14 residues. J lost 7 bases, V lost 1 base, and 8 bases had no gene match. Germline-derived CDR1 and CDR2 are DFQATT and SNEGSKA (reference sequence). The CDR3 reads CSARGDRVKGEQYF. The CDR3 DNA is TGCAGTGCTAGAGGGGACAGGGTTAAGGGTGAGCAGTACTTC.

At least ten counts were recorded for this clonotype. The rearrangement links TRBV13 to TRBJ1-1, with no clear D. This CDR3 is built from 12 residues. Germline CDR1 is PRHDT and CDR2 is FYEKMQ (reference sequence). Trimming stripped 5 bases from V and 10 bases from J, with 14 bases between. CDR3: CASSLGISVAFF. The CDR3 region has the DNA TGTGCCAGCAGCCTCGGGATATCCGTAGCTTTCTTT. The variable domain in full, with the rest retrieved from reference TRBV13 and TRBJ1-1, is AAGVIQSPRHLIKEKRETATLKCYPIPRHDTVYWYQQGPGQDPQFLISFYEKMQSDKGSIPDRFSAQQFSDYHSELNMSSLELGDSALYFCASSLGISVAFFGQGTRLTVV.

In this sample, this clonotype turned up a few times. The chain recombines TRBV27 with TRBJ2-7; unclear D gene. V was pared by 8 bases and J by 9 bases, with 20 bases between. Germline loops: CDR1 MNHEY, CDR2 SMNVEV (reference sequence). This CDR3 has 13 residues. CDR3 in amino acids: CASGIGLNLGQYF. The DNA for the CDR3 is TGTGCCAGCGGAATCGGCCTAAATTTAGGGCAGTACTTC.

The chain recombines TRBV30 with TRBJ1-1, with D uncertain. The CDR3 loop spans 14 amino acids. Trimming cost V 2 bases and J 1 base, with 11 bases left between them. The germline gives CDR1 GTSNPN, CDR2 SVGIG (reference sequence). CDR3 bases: TGTGCCTGGAGTACGCCGTGGGCGAACACTGAAGCTTTCTTT. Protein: CAWSTPWANTEAFF.

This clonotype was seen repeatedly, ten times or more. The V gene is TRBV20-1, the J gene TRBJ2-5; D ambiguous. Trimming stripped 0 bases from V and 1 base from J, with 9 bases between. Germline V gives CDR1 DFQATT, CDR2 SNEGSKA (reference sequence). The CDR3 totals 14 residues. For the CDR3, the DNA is TGCAGTGCTAGAGATGGATTGCTCCAAGAGACCCAGTACTTC. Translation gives CSARDGLLQETQYF.

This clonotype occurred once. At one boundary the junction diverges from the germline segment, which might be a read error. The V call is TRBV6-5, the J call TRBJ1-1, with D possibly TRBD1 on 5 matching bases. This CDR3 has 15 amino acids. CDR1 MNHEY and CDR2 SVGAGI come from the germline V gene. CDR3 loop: CTSSYGGGWDTEAFF. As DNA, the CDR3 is TGTACCAGCAGTTACGGTGGGGGTTGGGACACTGAAGCTTTCTTT.

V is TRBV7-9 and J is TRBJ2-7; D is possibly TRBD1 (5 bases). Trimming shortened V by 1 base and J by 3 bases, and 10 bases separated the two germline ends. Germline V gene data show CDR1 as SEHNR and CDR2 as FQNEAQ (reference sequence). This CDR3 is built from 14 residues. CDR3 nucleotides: TGTGCCAGCAGCTTAGATTTGACAGACTACGAGCAGTACTTC. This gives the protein CASSLDLTDYEQYF.

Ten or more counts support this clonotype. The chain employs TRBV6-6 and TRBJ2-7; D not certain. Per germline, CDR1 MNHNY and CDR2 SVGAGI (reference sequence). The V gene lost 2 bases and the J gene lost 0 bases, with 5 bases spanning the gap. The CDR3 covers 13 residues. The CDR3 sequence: CASSYPDSYEQYF. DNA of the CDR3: TGTGCCAGCAGTTACCCTGACTCCTACGAGCAGTACTTC.

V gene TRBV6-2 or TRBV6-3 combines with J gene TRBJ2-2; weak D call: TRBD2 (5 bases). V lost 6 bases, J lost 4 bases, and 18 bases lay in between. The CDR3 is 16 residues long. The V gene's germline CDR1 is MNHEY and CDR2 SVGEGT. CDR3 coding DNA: TGTGCCAGCAGAAAACTAGTGGGAGTAGGCACCGGGGAGCTGTTTTTT. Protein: CASRKLVGVGTGELFF.

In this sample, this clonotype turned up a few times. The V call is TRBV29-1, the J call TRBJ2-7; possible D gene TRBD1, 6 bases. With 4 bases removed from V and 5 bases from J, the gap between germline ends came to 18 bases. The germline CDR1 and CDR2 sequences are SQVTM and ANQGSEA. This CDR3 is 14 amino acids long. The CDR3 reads CSVALTGPSDEQYF. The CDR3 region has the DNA TGCAGCGTTGCTTTAACAGGGCCTTCGGACGAGCAGTACTTC.

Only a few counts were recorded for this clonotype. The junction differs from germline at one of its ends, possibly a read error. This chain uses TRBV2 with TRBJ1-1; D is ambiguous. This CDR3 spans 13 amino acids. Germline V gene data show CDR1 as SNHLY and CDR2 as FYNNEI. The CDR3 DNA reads TGTGCCAGCAGTGAAGGGTTGTACCGGAAGGGTGTCTTT. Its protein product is CASSEGLYRKGVF.

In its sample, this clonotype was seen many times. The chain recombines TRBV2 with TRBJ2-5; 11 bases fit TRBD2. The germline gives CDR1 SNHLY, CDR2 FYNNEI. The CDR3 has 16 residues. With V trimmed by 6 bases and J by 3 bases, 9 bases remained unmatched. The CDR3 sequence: CASSEGLAVMKETQYF. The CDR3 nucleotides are TGTGCCAGCAGCGAGGGACTAGCGGTAATGAAAGAGACCCAGTACTTC. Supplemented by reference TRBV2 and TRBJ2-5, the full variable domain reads EPEVTQTPSHQVTQMGQEVILRCVPISNHLYFYWYRQILGQKVEFLVSFYNNEISEKSEIFDDQFSVERPDGSNFTLKIRSTKLEDSAMYFCASSEGLAVMKETQYFGPGTRLLVL.